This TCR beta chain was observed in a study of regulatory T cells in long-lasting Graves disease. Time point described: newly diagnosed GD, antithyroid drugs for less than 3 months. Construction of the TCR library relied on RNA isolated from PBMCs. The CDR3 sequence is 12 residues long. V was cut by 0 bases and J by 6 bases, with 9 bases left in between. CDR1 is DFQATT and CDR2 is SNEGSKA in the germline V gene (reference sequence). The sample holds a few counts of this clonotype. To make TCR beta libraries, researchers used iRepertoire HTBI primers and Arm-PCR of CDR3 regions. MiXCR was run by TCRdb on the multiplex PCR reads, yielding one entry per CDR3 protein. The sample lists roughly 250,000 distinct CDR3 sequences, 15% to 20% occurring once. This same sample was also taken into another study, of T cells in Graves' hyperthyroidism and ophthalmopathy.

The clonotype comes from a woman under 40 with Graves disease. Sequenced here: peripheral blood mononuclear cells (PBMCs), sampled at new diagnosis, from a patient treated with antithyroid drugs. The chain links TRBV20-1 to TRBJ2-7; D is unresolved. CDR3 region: CSAREDPTEQYF. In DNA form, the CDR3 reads TGCAGTGCTAGAGAAGATCCGACCGAGCAGTACTTC.